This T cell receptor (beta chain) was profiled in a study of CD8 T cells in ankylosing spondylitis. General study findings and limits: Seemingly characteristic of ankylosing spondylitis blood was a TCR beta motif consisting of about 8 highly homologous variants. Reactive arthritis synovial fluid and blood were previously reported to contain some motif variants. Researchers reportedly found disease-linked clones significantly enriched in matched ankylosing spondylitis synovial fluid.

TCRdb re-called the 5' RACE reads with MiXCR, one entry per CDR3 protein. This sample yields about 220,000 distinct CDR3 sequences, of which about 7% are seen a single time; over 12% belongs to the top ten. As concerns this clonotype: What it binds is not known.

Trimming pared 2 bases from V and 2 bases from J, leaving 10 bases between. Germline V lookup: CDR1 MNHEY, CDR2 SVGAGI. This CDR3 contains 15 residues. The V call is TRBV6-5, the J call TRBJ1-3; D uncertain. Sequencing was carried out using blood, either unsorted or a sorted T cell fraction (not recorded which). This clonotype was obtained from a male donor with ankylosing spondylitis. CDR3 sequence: CASSYDRFAGNTIYF. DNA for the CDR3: TGTGCCAGCAGTTACGACCGTTTCGCTGGAAACACCATATATTTT.